This TCR beta chain was identified during a study of blood T cells in healthy people across ages. Study results and caveats: Researchers deemed the diversity estimates from one million T cells underestimates.

A J-beta primer mix and a sample-barcoded 5' primer were used in a second PCR of roughly 6 to 11 cycles. TCRdb redid the calling of the 5' RACE reads with MiXCR, one entry per CDR3 protein. Of about 1.5 million distinct CDR3 sequences in the sample, approximately 39% are singletons; the top ten hold roughly 3.7%. Germline values: CDR1 LNHNV, CDR2 YYDKDF (reference sequence). CDR3 size: 12 residues. As to this clonotype: The antigen remains undetermined. Sequence at one end of the junction differs from germline and may be a read error.

The chain couples TRBV15 to TRBJ2-2, with a possible D match to TRBD1 (6 bases). Sequenced material: blood. The receptor's source is a woman younger than 30 in good health. CDR3 sequence (DNA): TGTGCCACCAGCAGAGATCCAGGGGAACTGTTTTTT. Translated, it gives CATSRDPGELFF.